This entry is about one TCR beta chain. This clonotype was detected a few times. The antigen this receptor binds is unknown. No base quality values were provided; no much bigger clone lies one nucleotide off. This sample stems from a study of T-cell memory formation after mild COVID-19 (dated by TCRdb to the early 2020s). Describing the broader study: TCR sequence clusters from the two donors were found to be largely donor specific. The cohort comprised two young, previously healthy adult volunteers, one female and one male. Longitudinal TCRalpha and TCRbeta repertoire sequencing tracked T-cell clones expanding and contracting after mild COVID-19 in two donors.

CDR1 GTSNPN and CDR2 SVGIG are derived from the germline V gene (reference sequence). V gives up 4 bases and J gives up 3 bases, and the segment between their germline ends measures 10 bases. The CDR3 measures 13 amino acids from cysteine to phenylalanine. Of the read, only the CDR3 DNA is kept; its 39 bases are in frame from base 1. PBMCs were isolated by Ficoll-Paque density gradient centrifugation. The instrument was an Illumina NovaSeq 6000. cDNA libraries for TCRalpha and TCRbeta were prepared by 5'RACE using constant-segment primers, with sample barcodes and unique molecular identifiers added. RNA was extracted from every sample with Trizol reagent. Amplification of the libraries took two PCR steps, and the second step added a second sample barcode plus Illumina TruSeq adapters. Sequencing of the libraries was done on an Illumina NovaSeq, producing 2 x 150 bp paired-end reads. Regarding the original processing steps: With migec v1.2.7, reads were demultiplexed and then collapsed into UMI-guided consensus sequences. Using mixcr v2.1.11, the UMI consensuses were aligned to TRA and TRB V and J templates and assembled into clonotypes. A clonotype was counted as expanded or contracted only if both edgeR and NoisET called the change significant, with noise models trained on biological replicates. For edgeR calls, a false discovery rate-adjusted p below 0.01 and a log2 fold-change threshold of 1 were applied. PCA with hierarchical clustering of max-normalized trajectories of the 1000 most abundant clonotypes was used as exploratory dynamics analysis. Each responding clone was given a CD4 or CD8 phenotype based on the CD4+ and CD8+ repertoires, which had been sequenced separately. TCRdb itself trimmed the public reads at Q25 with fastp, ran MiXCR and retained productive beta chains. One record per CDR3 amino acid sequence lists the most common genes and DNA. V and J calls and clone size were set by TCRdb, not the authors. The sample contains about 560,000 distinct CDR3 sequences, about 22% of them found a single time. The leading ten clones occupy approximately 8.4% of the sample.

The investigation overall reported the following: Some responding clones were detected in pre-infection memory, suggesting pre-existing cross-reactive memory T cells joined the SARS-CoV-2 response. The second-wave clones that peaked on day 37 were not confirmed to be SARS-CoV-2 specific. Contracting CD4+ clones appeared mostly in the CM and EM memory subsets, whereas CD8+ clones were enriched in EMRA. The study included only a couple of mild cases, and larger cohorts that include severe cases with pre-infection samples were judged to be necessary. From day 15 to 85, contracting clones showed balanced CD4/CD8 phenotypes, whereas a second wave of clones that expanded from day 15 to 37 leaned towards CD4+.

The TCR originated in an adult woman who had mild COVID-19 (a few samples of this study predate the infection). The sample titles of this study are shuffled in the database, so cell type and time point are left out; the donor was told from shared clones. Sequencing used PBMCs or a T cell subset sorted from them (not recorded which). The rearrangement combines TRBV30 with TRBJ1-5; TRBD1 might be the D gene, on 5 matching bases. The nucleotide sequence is TGTGCCTGGAATTCCAGGGTCAATCAGCCCCAGCATTTT. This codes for CAWNSRVNQPQHF.